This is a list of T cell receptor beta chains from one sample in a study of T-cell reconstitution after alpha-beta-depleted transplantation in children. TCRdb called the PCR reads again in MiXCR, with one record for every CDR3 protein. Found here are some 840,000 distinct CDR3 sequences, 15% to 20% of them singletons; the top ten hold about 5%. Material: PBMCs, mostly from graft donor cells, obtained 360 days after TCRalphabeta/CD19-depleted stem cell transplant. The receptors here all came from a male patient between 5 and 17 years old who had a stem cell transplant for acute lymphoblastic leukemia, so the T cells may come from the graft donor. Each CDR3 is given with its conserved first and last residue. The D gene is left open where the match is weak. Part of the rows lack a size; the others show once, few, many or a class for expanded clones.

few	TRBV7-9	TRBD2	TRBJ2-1	TGTGCCAGCAGCTGGACTAGCGACACCAATGAGCAGTTCTTC	CASSWTSDTNEQFF
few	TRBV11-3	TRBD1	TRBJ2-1	TGTGCCAGCAGCTTAGGACCCCGCCGGGACAGGGGCGGACTACTCCATGAGCAGTTCTTC	CASSLGPRRDRGGLLHEQFF
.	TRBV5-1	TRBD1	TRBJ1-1	TGCGCCAGCAGCGGCAGGACAGGGGGCTTTGAAGCTTTCTTT	CASSGRTGGFEAFF
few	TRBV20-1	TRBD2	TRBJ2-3	TGCAGTGCTCGTACCCGCGGCGGGAGATGGGCAGATACGCAGTATTTT	CSARTRGGRWADTQYF
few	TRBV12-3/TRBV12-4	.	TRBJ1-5	TGTGCCAGCAGTTTTGCCCCCCTCCACAATCAGCCCCAGCATTTT	CASSFAPLHNQPQHF
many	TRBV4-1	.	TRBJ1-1	TGCGCCAGCAGCCAAGATCAGGGGCGTGAAGCTTTCTTT	CASSQDQGREAFF
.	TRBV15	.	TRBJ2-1	TGTGCCACCAGCGGCCGAAAGTTCAATGAGCAGTTCTTC	CATSGRKFNEQFF
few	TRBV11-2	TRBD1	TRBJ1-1	TGTGCCAGCAGCATTCCGGGACAGGGGGCGGGGGACACTGAAGCTTTCTTT	CASSIPGQGAGDTEAFF
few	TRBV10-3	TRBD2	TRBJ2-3	TGTGCCATCAGTGTAGGACTAGCGGGGACAGATACGCAGTATTTT	CAISVGLAGTDTQYF
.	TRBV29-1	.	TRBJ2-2	TGCAGCGTTGAACTTGGACTTGGGGAGCTGTTTTTT	CSVELGLGELFF
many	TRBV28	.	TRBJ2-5	TGTGCCAGCAGCCCTGGTGGGTCGCGGAAAGAGACCCAGTACTTC	CASSPGGSRKETQYF
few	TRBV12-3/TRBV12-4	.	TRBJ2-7	TGTGCCAGCAACCGGGGAAACTACGAGCAGTACTTC	CASNRGNYEQYF
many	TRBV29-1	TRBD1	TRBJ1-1	TGCAGCGTTGCACAGGCAGGGGGGAACACTGAAGCTTTCTTT	CSVAQAGGNTEAFF
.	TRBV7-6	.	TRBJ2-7	TGTGCCAGCAGCTCCCCTACAAAAGGGAAGCTTACCTACGAGCAGTACTTC	CASSSPTKGKLTYEQYF
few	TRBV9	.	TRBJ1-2	TGTGCCAGCAGCGTAAAACCCTCGACCGGGCCACGGGGCTACACCTTC	CASSVKPSTGPRGYTF
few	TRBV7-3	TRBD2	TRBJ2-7	TGTGCCAGCAGCCTATCTAGCGGGGGTTCCTACGAGCAGTACTTC	CASSLSSGGSYEQYF
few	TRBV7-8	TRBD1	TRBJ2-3	TGTGCCAGCAGCCTCCGACAGGGGGTGACAGATACGCAGTATTTT	CASSLRQGVTDTQYF
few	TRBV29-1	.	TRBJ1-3	TGCAGCGCCCAACCCCGGATTGGAAACACCATATATTTT	CSAQPRIGNTIYF
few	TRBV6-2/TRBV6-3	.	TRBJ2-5	TGTGCCAGCAGGATGTCCGGGGGCACGGAGACCCAGTACTTC	CASRMSGGTETQYF
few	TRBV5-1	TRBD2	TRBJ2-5	TGCGCCAGCAGCCCGCCGGGACTAGCGGGAGAAGAGACCCAGTACTTC	CASSPPGLAGEETQYF
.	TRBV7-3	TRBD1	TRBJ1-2	TGTGCCAGCAGACCATCCGGGACAGCTTATGGCTACACCTTC	CASRPSGTAYGYTF
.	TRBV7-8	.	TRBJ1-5	TGTGCCAGCAGCCCCCCAAGGGGCCGTGGGCCCCAGCATTTT	CASSPPRGRGPQHF
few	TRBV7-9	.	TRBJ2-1	TGTGCCAGCAGCTCTCAGTCCCCGGTGCTAAATGAGCAGTTCTTC	CASSSQSPVLNEQFF
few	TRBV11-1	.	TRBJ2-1	TGTGCCAGCAGCTTAGCGCCCGAGTGGAGTGAGCAGTTCTTC	CASSLAPEWSEQFF
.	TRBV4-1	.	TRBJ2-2	TGCGCCAGCAGCCAATTCCCCGGACACGACGGGGAGCTGTTTTTT	CASSQFPGHDGELFF
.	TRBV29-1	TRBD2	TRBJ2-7	TGCAGCGTTGTACTAGCGGACGTCTACGAGCAGTACTTC	CSVVLADVYEQYF
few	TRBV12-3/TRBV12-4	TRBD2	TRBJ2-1	TGTGCCAGCAGTTTTGTTAGCGGGGCTTACAATGAGCAGTTCTTC	CASSFVSGAYNEQFF